The T cell receptor beta chain described here comes from a study of T-cell reconstitution after alpha-beta-depleted transplantation in children. The J segment lost 2 bases and the V segment lost 3 bases, leaving 2 bases of the junction unmatched. Germline V gene sequence: CDR1 LNHDA, CDR2 SQIVND (reference sequence). The CDR3 contains 14 residues. A library of TCRbeta sequences, prepared with unique molecular identifiers, was generated. TCRdb independently ran MiXCR on the PCR reads; one entry per CDR3 protein. The top ten hold 3.5% to 4.5% of the sample, which has hundreds of thousands of distinct CDR3 sequences, approximately 12% seen once.

The rearrangement joins TRBV19 to TRBJ2-7; TRBD1 matches 9 bases. The sequencing used PBMCs, collected from the stem cell graft. This TCR was recovered from a human donor who donated a stem cell graft to a child with Fanconi anemia. The CDR3 reads CASSIGTGTYEQYV. For the CDR3, the DNA is TGTGCCAGTAGTATCGGGACAGGGACCTACGAGCAGTACGTC.